Below, one T cell receptor (beta chain) is given with its context. Its antigen is currently unknown. In TCRdb, the reads were re-called with MiXCR into one record per CDR3 protein. Of around 300,000 distinct CDR3 sequences in the sample, roughly a fifth were seen once. This specimen comes from a study of T cell repertoires in cytomegalovirus infection. Study-wide background: Epitope selection comprised recently identified HLA-C-restricted CMV epitopes and well-studied HLA-B-restricted CMV epitopes. General study results and limits: Ex vivo, HLA-C-restricted CMV-specific TCR beta clonotypes prevailed over the rest of the response.

The CDR3 sequence is 14 residues long. Germline V lookup: CDR1 SGHRS, CDR2 YFSETQ. J lost 8 bases, V lost 2 bases, and 6 bases had no gene match. The TCR originated in a human donor in good health (CMV status not recorded). Some clones in this sample may be carry-over from other donors' samples. This chain uses TRBV5-1 with TRBJ2-1, with 8 bases identical to TRBD2. The specimen was cultured PBMCs, collected from culture after CMV antigen stimulation. In DNA form, the CDR3 reads TGCGCCAGCAGCTTTAGCGGGAATATCTATGAGCAGTTCTTC. Its protein is CASSFSGNIYEQFF.